A single sample is the source of the 30 T cell receptor beta chains below, sequenced in a study of radiation and T cells in renal cell carcinoma. Sequencing was performed with immunoSEQ multiplex PCR; in TCRdb, only in-frame clones are kept and a portion is missing. The sample holds about 24,000 clones, around 57% seen once. Treatment defined: treatment-naive control, cytoreductive nephrectomy. The sample here was tumor tissue, taken from a patient whose treatment was nephrectomy without radiotherapy. The origin of the receptors is a human donor with renal cell carcinoma.

CDR3: CASSLDTGARTEAFF. The CDR3 DNA reads TGTGCCAGCAGCTTGGATACAGGGGCTCGCACTGAAGCTTTCTTT. The chain has TRBV5-4 and TRBJ1-1; 7 bases are a match to TRBD1. Losses at the gene ends were 0 bases for V and 4 bases for J; bases not matched to a gene: 6. The CDR3 extends over 15 amino acids. CDR1 and CDR2 (germline): SGHNT, YYREEE (reference sequence).

The chain combines TRBV7-2 with TRBJ2-6; D remains unclear. Germline-derived CDR1 and CDR2 are SGHTA and FQGNSA. Trimming removed 4 bases from V and 1 base from J, with 5 bases in between. The CDR3 is made up of 14 amino acids. The CDR3 loop reads CASSSVSGANVLTF. The CDR3 DNA follows: TGTGCCAGCAGCTCTGTATCTGGGGCCAACGTCCTGACTTTC.

This clone came up a few times. The V call is TRBV19, the J call TRBJ2-5; D is ambiguous. This CDR3 has 14 amino acids. The germline V gene has CDR1 LNHDA and CDR2 SQIVND (reference sequence). Deletions cut 3 bases from V and 4 bases from J, with 12 bases between. This chain's CDR3 is CASSIKLGPETQYF. The CDR3 DNA reads TGTGCCAGTAGTATTAAGCTAGGCCCAGAGACCCAGTACTTC.

The chain carries TRBV7-9 and TRBJ2-1; 7 bases line up with TRBD1. The CDR3 is made up of 14 amino acids. Trimming removed 4 bases from V and 12 bases from J; junction bases left unmatched: 12. Germline CDR1 and CDR2: SEHNR and FQNEAQ (reference sequence). The CDR3 spells CASSYSTGALGQFF. The CDR3 region has the DNA TGTGCCAGCAGCTACAGTACAGGGGCACTAGGGCAGTTCTTC.

In its sample, this clone was seen a few times. V is TRBV2 and J is TRBJ2-5, with D perhaps TRBD1 (5 bases). V lost 2 bases and J lost 2, with 12 bases in between. In germline, CDR1 is SNHLY, CDR2 FYNNEI. CDR3 length: 15 amino acids. The CDR3 is CASSELRAFQETQYF. The CDR3 DNA reads as TGTGCCAGCAGTGAACTCAGGGCGTTTCAAGAGACCCAGTACTTC.

The gene calls are TRBV2 and TRBJ1-1; D unclear. There are 13 residues in the CDR3. Trimming cost V 7 bases and J 1 base, with 10 bases left between them. Germline V gene data show CDR1 as SNHLY and CDR2 as FYNNEI. The CDR3 sequence is CASTGRENTEAFF. DNA of the CDR3: TGTGCCAGCACCGGGCGGGAGAACACTGAAGCTTTCTTT.

The chain carries TRBV11-3 and TRBJ1-3, with 7 bases matching TRBD1. The J segment lost 2 bases and the V segment lost 7 bases, leaving 11 bases of the junction unmatched. Germline lookup yields CDR1 SGHNT and CDR2 YENEEA. CDR3 length: 16 residues. CDR3 DNA: TGTGCCAGCATGGGGCCGGGACAGAAGACTGGAAACACCATATATTTT. Its translation: CASMGPGQKTGNTIYF.

This clone showed up just once. The chain recombines TRBV5-4 with TRBJ2-7; D perhaps matches TRBD2 (6 bases). The CDR3 covers 14 residues. Germline lookup yields CDR1 SGHNT and CDR2 YYREEE (reference sequence). Trimming stripped 1 base from V and 3 bases from J, with 11 bases between. The CDR3 region is CASSLSGLSYEQYF. The DNA of the CDR3 is TGTGCCAGCAGCTTGTCGGGACTTAGCTACGAGCAGTACTTC.

This chain uses TRBV6-5 with TRBJ2-7; TRBD1 aligns across 10 bases. Germline CDR1 MNHEY, CDR2 SVGAGI. V shed 6 bases, J shed 5 bases, and the junction held 7 bases outside the gene matches. The CDR3 runs to 14 residues. The CDR3 is CASRSTGGFDEQYF. The CDR3 DNA reads TGTGCCAGCAGGTCGACAGGGGGCTTCGACGAGCAGTACTTC.

Judged by abundance, this clone is medium-sized. The chain uses TRBV12-5 and TRBJ2-6, with 8 bases identical to TRBD1. The CDR3 is made up of 16 amino acids. Germline trimming cut 5 bases from V and 2 bases from J; bases unmatched to any gene: 5. From germline, CDR1 is LGHNT and CDR2 FRNRAP. CDR3 region: CASGAAGGAGANVLTF. CDR3 nucleotides: TGTGCTAGTGGTGCCGCAGGGGGCGCTGGGGCCAACGTCCTGACTTTC.

This chain connects TRBV5-6 to TRBJ2-2, with TRBD2 identical over 13 bases. Trimming took 2 bases from V and 1 from J; bases not matched to a gene: 2. Germline CDR1 is SGHDT and CDR2 is YYEEEE. This CDR3 comprises 17 residues. The CDR3 protein is CASSLRTSGGNTGELFF. The CDR3 region has the DNA TGTGCCAGCAGCTTACGGACTAGCGGGGGGAACACCGGGGAGCTGTTTTTT.

This clone was seen a handful of times. The gene calls are TRBV11-2 and TRBJ2-3; D is ambiguous. From germline, CDR1 is SGHAT and CDR2 FQNNGV. The CDR3 covers 14 residues. V lost 3 bases to trimming and J lost 3 bases, with 10 bases between them. CDR3 DNA: TGTGCCAGCAGCTTTTTTGGCCAGACAGATACGCAGTATTTT. It yields the protein CASSFFGQTDTQYF.

This clone was seen ten or more times. The chain employs TRBV29-1 and TRBJ1-1; D unclear. The CDR3 has 14 amino acids. The germline V gene has CDR1 SQVTM and CDR2 ANQGSEA. V dropped 0 bases and J dropped 0 bases, with 8 bases sitting between them. The CDR3 coding sequence is TGCAGCGTTGAAGATTGGAGCGTGAACACTGAAGCTTTCTTT. This gives the protein CSVEDWSVNTEAFF.

V usage is TRBV5-4 and J usage is TRBJ1-1; possible D gene TRBD1, 5 bases. V lost 4 bases and J lost 6, with 13 bases in between. Germline CDR1 SGHNT, CDR2 YYREEE (reference sequence). The CDR3 covers 13 residues. The chain's CDR3 is CASSPDRGAEAFF. For the CDR3, the DNA is TGTGCCAGCAGCCCGGACCGGGGCGCTGAAGCTTTCTTT.

This chain uses TRBV27 with TRBJ1-2; D is perhaps TRBD1 (5 bases). The CDR3 runs 16 residues. V dropped 2 bases and J dropped 3 bases, with 16 bases sitting between them. Germline assignment: CDR1 MNHEY and CDR2 SMNVEV (reference sequence). Written as DNA, the CDR3 is TGTGCCAGCAGTTTACTACCTCCCCAGGGCTACTATGGCTACACCTTC. As protein: CASSLLPPQGYYGYTF.

The J gene is TRBJ2-4, the V gene TRBV4-2, with a weak D call TRBD2 (6 bases). Germline-derived CDR1 and CDR2 are LGHNA and YNFKEQ. V was cut by 1 base and J by 7 bases, with 11 bases left in between. This CDR3 is built from 14 residues. The CDR3 is CASSQAESGNIQYF. In DNA form, the CDR3 reads TGTGCCAGCAGCCAAGCGGAAAGCGGGAACATTCAGTACTTC.

The chain is built from TRBV7-9 and TRBJ2-7; 9 nucleotides align to TRBD1. Germline V CDR1 and CDR2: SEHNR, FQNEAQ (reference sequence). Trimming removed 6 bases from V and 2 bases from J; junction bases left unmatched: 8. This CDR3 comprises 15 residues. CDR3 amino acids: CASSWRQGETYEQYF. DNA for the CDR3: TGTGCCAGCAGTTGGAGACAGGGGGAAACCTACGAGCAGTACTTC. The whole variable domain, remainder taken from reference TRBV7-9 and TRBJ2-7, is DTGVSQNPRHKITKRGQNVTFRCDPISEHNRLYWYRQTLGQGPEFLTYFQNEAQLEKSRLLSDRFSAERPKGSFSTLEIQRTEQGDSAMYLCASSWRQGETYEQYFGPGTRLTVT.

This chain connects TRBV2 to TRBJ2-1; D is perhaps TRBD2 (5 bases). The CDR3 loop spans 17 amino acids. The ends were cut back, 5 bases at V and 6 bases at J, with 23 bases in the middle. CDR1 and CDR2 from the germline V gene are SNHLY and FYNNEI. The CDR3, as DNA: TGTGCCAGCAGTTCCCTCGGGGTAGGTGACGGATCCAATGAGCAGTTCTTC. It specifies CASSSLGVGDGSNEQFF. The full variable domain, its missing parts supplied by reference TRBV2 and TRBJ2-1, is EPEVTQTPSHQVTQMGQEVILRCVPISNHLYFYWYRQILGQKVEFLVSFYNNEISEKSEIFDDQFSVERPDGSNFTLKIRSTKLEDSAMYFCASSSLGVGDGSNEQFFGPGTRLTVL.

This clone is medium-sized. The J gene is TRBJ2-3, the V gene TRBV7-7, with 13 bases aligning to TRBD2. There are 16 residues in the CDR3. V was pared by 5 bases and J by 1 base, with 3 bases of the junction left unmatched. CDR1 and CDR2 (germline): SSHAT, FNYEAQ (reference sequence). CDR3 bases: TGTGCCAGCAGCGTCGGGACTAGCGGGGGCACAGATACGCAGTATTTT. Translated: CASSVGTSGGTDTQYF.

With regard to this clone: A read error may produce the germline difference seen at one junction end. This CDR3 is also generated by other DNA sequences in the sample. The chain uses TRBV30 and TRBJ1-1; weak D call: TRBD1 (5 bases). Germline assignment: CDR1 GTSNPN and CDR2 SVGIG (reference sequence). The CDR3 is made up of 13 amino acids. CDR3 nucleotides: TGTGCCTGGAGTGCGCTCAGAGGGACTGAAGCCTTCTTT. Encoded protein: CAWSALRGTEAFF. Full variable domain (rest looked up from reference TRBV30 and TRBJ1-1): SQTIHQWPATLVQPVGSPLSLECTVEGTSNPNLYWYRQAAGRGLQLLFYSVGIGQISSEVPQNLSASRPQDRQFILSSKKLLLSDSGFYLCAWSALRGTEAFFGQGTRLTVV.

This chain uses TRBV6-5 with TRBJ1-2; D is unclear. The CDR3 spans 14 residues. Germline assignment: CDR1 MNHEY and CDR2 SVGAGI. V shed 0 bases and J shed 4 bases, with 9 bases lying between them. CDR3 in DNA: TGTGCCAGCAGTTACTCGAGCACTCCCTATGGCTACACCTTC. Its translation is CASSYSSTPYGYTF.

The gene calls are TRBV2 and TRBJ2-3, with D unclear. The germline V gene encodes CDR1 SNHLY and CDR2 FYNNEI. With 5 bases removed from V and 6 bases from J, the gap between germline ends came to 15 bases. This CDR3 is 14 amino acids long. CDR3 amino acids: CASSPRTLWDTQYF. DNA of the CDR3: TGTGCCAGCAGTCCAAGGACCCTTTGGGATACGCAGTATTTT.

This chain links TRBV2 with TRBJ2-1; 12 nucleotides align to TRBD2. Trimming at V came to 5 bases and at J to 3 bases, leaving 14 bases not matched to a gene. The germline CDR1 and CDR2 sequences are SNHLY and FYNNEI. The CDR3 sequence is 19 residues long. The CDR3 spells CASSPGGAGTSGYYNEQFF. DNA for the CDR3: TGTGCCAGCAGTCCCGGGGGGGCTGGGACTAGCGGGTACTACAATGAGCAGTTCTTC.

J is TRBJ2-2 and V is TRBV2; 9 bases match TRBD1. The germline CDR1 and CDR2 sequences are SNHLY and FYNNEI. The CDR3 extends over 14 amino acids. With V trimmed by 10 bases and J by 7 bases, 10 bases remained unmatched. The DNA for the CDR3 is TGTGCCACCCTCGGGACAGGGTCGAACGGGGAGCTGTTTTTT. Its protein is CATLGTGSNGELFF.

There are a few counts of this clone. This chain links TRBV4-3 with TRBJ2-7; D is undetermined. V gave up 0 bases and J gave up 6 bases, with 9 bases separating them. This CDR3 comprises 13 residues. Germline loops: CDR1 LGHNA, CDR2 YSLEER. Here the CDR3 DNA reads TGCGCCAGCAGCCAAGACTCGGGTCGCGAGCAGTACTTC. This sequence encodes CASSQDSGREQYF.

The chain combines TRBV18 with TRBJ1-5; TRBD1 matches at 11 bases. There are 16 residues in the CDR3. V shed 3 bases and J 4 bases; nucleotides not matched to a gene: 5. Germline CDR1 is KGHSH and CDR2 is LQKENI. The CDR3 DNA reads as TGTGCCAGCTCACCGCGGGACAGGGGGTCTAATCAGCCCCAGCATTTT. Translating it yields CASSPRDRGSNQPQHF.

The DNA for the CDR3 is TGCAGCGTTGGGGGGACGAACACCGGGGAGCTGTTTTTT. Translated, it gives CSVGGTNTGELFF. This chain uses TRBV29-1 with TRBJ2-2, with D possibly being TRBD1 or TRBD2 (5 bases each). Germline values: CDR1 SQVTM, CDR2 ANQGSEA. This CDR3 spans 13 amino acids. V was pared by 4 bases and J by 0 bases, with 6 bases between.

This clone was detected a few times. The sample carries other DNA sequences with the same CDR3. The V call is TRBV30, the J call TRBJ1-5; D is ambiguous. The V end lost 2 bases, the J end lost 2 bases, and 7 bases lay between the germline ends. Per germline, CDR1 GTSNPN and CDR2 SVGIG (reference sequence). The CDR3 totals 13 residues. CDR3 region: CAWSSGGNQPQHF. The DNA of the CDR3 is TGTGCCTGGAGTTCGGGAGGCAATCAGCCCCAGCATTTT.

The chain links TRBV6-5 to TRBJ2-1; 9 bases map to TRBD2. The germline CDR1 and CDR2 sequences are MNHEY and SVGAGI. The length of the CDR3 is 16 residues. V lost 0 bases and J lost 5; bases outside the gene matches: 5. CDR3 loop: CASSYSGGGADNEQFF. CDR3 bases: TGTGCCAGCAGTTACTCGGGCGGGGGGGCCGACAATGAGCAGTTCTTC.

The V gene is TRBV7-2, the J gene TRBJ2-1; TRBD2 aligns across 14 bases. The germline V gene has CDR1 SGHTA and CDR2 FQGNSA. Trimming cost V 5 bases and J 9 bases; bases outside gene matches: 6. This CDR3 has 15 amino acids. This chain's CDR3 is CASSIRLAGGPEQFF. Here the CDR3 DNA reads TGTGCCAGCAGCATAAGACTAGCGGGGGGGCCTGAGCAGTTCTTC.